This is a list of T cell receptor beta chains from one sample in a study of blood T cell repertoires in COVID-19. Sequencing used immunoSEQ multiplex PCR; TCRdb keeps in-frame clones, though not all of them. The table lists 200,000 to 250,000 clones, approximately 87% of them singletons. Sequenced sample: peripheral blood. The receptor set was obtained from a woman aged 45-65 years with acute or convalescent COVID-19. Each CDR3 is given with its conserved first and last residue. Fields, in order: J gene, D gene, V gene, clone size, CDR3 protein, CDR3 DNA. The D gene is left open where the match is weak. Some rows have no size entry. The others give once, few or many, or a class for an expanded clone.

>TRBJ1-3|TRBD1|TRBV24-1|few
CATSDSGQQNTIYF
TGTGCCACCAGTGATTCGGGACAGCAGAACACCATATATTTT
>TRBJ2-5|-|TRBV9|once
CASSVFPSPAEETQYF
TGTGCCAGCAGCGTATTTCCCTCTCCGGCGGAGGAGACCCAGTACTTC
>TRBJ2-7|-|TRBV5-4|once
CASSLRGNPYEQYF
TGTGCCAGCAGCTTGAGGGGGAACCCCTACGAGCAGTACTTC
>TRBJ1-1|TRBD1|TRBV5-4|-
CASSFPTGLITEAFF
TGTGCCAGCAGCTTCCCGACAGGGTTGATCACTGAAGCTTTCTTT
>TRBJ2-7|TRBD1|TRBV29-1|few
CSVSRDRGDEQYF
TGCAGCGTTTCCCGGGACAGGGGCGACGAGCAGTACTTC
>TRBJ2-7|-|TRBV3-1/TRBV3-2|once
CASSPGTSFYEQYF
TGTGCCAGCAGTCCTGGGACATCTTTCTACGAGCAGTACTTC
>TRBJ1-4|-|TRBV12-3/TRBV12-4|-
CASSLTRNEKLFF
TGTGCCAGCAGTCTGACTAGGAATGAAAAACTGTTTTTT
>TRBJ2-3|TRBD2|TRBV19|-
CASSIGLAASTDTQYF
TGTGCCAGTAGTATTGGTCTAGCGGCTAGCACAGATACGCAGTATTTT
>TRBJ2-5|TRBD2|TRBV6-5|-
CASVLTSGGAETQYF
TGTGCCAGCGTATTGACTAGCGGGGGGGCGGAGACCCAGTACTTC
>TRBJ2-3|TRBD2|TRBV18|-
CASSPNLAASTDTQYF
TGTGCCAGCTCACCAAACCTAGCGGCTAGCACAGATACGCAGTATTTT